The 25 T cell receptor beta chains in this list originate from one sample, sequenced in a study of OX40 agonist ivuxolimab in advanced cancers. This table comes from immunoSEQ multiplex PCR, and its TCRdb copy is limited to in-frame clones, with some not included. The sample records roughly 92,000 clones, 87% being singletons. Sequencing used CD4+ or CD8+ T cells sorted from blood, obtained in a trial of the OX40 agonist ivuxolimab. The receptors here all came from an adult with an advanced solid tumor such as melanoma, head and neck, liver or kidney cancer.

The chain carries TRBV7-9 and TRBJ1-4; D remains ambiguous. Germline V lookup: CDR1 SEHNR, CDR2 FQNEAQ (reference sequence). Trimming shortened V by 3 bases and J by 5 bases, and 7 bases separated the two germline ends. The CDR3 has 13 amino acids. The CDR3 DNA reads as TGTGCCAGCAGCTTCACCCGGAATGAAAAACTGTTTTTT. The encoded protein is CASSFTRNEKLFF. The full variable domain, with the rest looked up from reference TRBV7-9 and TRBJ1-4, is DTGVSQNPRHKITKRGQNVTFRCDPISEHNRLYWYRQTLGQGPEFLTYFQNEAQLEKSRLLSDRFSAERPKGSFSTLEIQRTEQGDSAMYLCASSFTRNEKLFFGSGTQLSVL.

The CDR3 loop is CASSAGGTLKNTEAFF. CDR3 DNA: TGTGCCAGCAGCGCAGGGGGCACACTTAAGAACACTGAAGCTTTCTTT. The rearrangement links TRBV5-8 to TRBJ1-1; TRBD1 matches 8 bases. CDR1 is SGHTS, CDR2 YDEGEE, per germline. This CDR3 is built from 16 residues. V lost 4 bases, J lost 1 base, and 9 bases stayed unmatched.

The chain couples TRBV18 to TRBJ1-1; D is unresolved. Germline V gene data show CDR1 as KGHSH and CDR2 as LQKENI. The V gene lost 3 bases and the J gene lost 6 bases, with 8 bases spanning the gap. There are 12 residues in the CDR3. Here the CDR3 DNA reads TGTGCCAGCTCACCTCAAAGGGCTGAAGCTTTCTTT. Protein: CASSPQRAEAFF. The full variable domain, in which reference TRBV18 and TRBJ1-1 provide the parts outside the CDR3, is NAGVMQNPRHLVRRRGQEARLRCSPMKGHSHVYWYRQLPEEGLKFMVYLQKENIIDESGMPKERFSAEFPKEGPSILRIQQVVRGDSAAYFCASSPQRAEAFFGQGTRLTVV.

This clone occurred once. The CDR3 sequence: CASSVEIDTQYF. In nucleotides, the CDR3 is TGTGCCAGCAGCGTAGAGATAGATACGCAGTATTTT. The chain is built from TRBV9 and TRBJ2-3; D not resolved. Trimming stripped 0 bases from V and 5 bases from J, with 4 bases between. CDR1 is SGDLS, CDR2 YYNGEE, per germline. This CDR3 is built from 12 residues.

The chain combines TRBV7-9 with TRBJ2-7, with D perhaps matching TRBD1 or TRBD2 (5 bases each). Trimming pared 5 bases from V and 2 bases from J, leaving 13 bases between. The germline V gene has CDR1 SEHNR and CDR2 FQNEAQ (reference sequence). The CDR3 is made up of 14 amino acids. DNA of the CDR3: TGTGCCAGCAGCCCCGGGACGTGGGCCTACGAGCAGTACTTC. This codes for CASSPGTWAYEQYF.

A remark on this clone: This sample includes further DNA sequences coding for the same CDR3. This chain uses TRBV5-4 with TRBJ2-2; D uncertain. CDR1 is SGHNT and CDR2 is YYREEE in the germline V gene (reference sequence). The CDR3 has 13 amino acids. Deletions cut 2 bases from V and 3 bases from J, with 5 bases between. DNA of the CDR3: TGTGCCAGCAGCTTAGTATACACCGGGGAGCTGTTTTTT. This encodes CASSLVYTGELFF.

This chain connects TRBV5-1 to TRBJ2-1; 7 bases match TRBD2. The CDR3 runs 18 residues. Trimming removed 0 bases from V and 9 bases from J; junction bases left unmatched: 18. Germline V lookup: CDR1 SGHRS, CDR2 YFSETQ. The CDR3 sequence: CASSLDPHSAGKVGEQFF. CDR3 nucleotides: TGCGCCAGCAGCTTGGACCCCCATTCAGCGGGAAAAGTCGGTGAGCAGTTCTTC.

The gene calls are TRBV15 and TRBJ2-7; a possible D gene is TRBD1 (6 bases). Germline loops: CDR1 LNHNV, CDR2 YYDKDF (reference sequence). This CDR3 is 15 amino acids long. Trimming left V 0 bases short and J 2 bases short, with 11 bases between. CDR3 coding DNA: TGTGCCACCAGCAGAGAGGGCAGGGGCCCCTACGAGCAGTACTTC. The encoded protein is CATSREGRGPYEQYF.

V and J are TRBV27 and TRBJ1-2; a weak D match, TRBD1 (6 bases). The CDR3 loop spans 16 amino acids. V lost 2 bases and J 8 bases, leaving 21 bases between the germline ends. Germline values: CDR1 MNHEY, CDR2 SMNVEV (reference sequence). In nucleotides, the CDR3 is TGTGCCAGCAGTTTAGCGTCCTCCGGGGGCTCGGGGGGCTACACCTTC. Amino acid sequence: CASSLASSGGSGGYTF.

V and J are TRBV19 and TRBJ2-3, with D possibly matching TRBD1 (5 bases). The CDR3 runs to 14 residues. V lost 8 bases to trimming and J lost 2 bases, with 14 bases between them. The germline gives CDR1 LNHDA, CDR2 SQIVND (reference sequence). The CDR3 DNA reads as TGTGCCAGTCGAATGGGGCAGACCACAGATACGCAGTATTTT. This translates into CASRMGQTTDTQYF.

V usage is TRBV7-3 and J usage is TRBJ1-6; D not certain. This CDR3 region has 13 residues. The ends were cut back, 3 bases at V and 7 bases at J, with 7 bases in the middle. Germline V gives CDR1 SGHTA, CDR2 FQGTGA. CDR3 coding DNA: TGTGCCAGCAGCTTGACAAGGAATTCACCCCTCCACTTT. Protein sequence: CASSLTRNSPLHF. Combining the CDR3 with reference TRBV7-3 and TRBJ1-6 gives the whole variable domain GAGVSQTPSNKVTEKGKYVELRCDPISGHTALYWYRQSLGQGPEFLIYFQGTGAADDSGLPNDRFFAVRPEGSVSTLKIQRTERGDSAVYLCASSLTRNSPLHFGNGTRLTVT.

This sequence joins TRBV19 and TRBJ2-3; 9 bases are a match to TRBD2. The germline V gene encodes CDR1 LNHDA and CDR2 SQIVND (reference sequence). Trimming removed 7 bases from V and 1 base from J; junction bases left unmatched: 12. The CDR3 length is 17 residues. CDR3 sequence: CASTPGASGAGTDTQYF. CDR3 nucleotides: TGTGCCAGTACCCCGGGGGCTAGCGGGGCAGGCACAGATACGCAGTATTTT.

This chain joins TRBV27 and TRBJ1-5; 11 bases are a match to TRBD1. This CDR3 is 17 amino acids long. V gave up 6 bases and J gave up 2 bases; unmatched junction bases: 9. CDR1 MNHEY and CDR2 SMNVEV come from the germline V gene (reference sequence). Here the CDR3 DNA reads TGTGCCAGCAGCGGACAGGGGGCCCTTCCGGGCAATCAGCCCCAGCATTTT. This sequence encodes CASSGQGALPGNQPQHF.

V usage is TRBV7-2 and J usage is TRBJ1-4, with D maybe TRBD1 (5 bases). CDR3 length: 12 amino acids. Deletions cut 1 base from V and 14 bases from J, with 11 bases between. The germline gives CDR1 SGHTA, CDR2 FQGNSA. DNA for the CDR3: TGTGCCAGCAGCTTAGTCACAGAGGGGCTGTTTTTT. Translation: CASSLVTEGLFF.

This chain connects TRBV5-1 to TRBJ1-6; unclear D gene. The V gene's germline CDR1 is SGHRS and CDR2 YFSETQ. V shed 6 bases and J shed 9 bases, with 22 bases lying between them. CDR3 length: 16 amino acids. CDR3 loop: CASTQSTGRNGSPLHF. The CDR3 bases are TGCGCCAGCACCCAATCAACCGGGAGAAACGGTTCACCCCTCCACTTT.

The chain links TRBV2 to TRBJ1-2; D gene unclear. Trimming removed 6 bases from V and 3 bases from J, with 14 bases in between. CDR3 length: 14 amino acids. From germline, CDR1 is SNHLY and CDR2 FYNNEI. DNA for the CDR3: TGTGCCAGCAGGCCGCAACAAACCCACTATGGCTACACCTTC. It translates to CASRPQQTHYGYTF.

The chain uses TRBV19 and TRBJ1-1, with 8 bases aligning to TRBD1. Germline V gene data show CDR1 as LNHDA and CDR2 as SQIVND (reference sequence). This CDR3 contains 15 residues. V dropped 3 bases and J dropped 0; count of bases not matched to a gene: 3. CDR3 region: CASSMMTGVNTEAFF. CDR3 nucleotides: TGTGCCAGTAGTATGATGACAGGGGTGAACACTGAAGCTTTCTTT.

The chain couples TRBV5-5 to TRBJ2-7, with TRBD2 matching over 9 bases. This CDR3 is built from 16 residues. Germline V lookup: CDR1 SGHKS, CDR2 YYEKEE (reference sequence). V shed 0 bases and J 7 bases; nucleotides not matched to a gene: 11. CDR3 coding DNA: TGTGCCAGCAGCTTGGTTTATGGCGGGGGGGCTTTTGAGCAGTACTTC. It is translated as CASSLVYGGGAFEQYF. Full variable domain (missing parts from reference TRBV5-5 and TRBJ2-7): DAGVTQSPTHLIKTRGQQVTLRCSPISGHKSVSWYQQVLGQGPQFIFQYYEKEERGRGNFPDRFSARQFPNYSSELNVNALLLGDSALYLCASSLVYGGGAFEQYFGPGTRLTVT.

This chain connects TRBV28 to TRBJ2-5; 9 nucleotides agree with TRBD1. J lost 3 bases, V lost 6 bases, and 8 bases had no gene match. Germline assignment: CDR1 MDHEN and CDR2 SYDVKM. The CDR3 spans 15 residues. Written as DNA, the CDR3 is TGTGCCAGCAGCTATCCGGGACAGGGAAAAGAGACCCAGTACTTC. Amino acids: CASSYPGQGKETQYF.

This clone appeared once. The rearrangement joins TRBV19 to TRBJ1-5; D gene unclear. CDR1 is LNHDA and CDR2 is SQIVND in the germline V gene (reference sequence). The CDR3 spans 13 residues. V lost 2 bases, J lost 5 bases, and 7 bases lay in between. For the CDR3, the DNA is TGTGCCAGTAGTATAAATCTAGATCAGCCCCAGCATTTT. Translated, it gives CASSINLDQPQHF. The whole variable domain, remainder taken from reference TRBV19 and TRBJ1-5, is DGGITQSPKYLFRKEGQNVTLSCEQNLNHDAMYWYRQDPGQGLRLIYYSQIVNDFQKGDIAEGYSVSREKKESFPLTVTSAQKNPTAFYLCASSINLDQPQHFGDGTRLSIL.

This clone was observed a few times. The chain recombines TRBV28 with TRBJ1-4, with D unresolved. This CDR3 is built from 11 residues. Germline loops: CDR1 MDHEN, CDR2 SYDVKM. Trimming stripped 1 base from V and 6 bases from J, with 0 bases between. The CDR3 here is CASSLYEKLFF. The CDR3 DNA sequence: TGTGCCAGCAGTTTATATGAAAAACTGTTTTTT.

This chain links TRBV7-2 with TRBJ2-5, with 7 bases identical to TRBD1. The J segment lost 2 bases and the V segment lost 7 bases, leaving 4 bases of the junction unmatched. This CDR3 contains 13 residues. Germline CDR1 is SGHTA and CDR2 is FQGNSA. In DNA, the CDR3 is TGTGCCAGCAAGGGACAGCCACAAGAGACCCAGTACTTC. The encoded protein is CASKGQPQETQYF.

The CDR3 DNA reads as TGTGCCAGCAGCTTAATCATTGCCAGGGGGCGGGATGAGCAGTTCTTC. This encodes CASSLIIARGRDEQFF. The rearrangement links TRBV7-3 to TRBJ2-1; 8 bases match TRBD1. Germline V gives CDR1 SGHTA, CDR2 FQGTGA. The CDR3 sequence is 16 residues long. Trimming at V came to 1 base and at J to 8 bases, leaving 10 bases not matched to a gene.

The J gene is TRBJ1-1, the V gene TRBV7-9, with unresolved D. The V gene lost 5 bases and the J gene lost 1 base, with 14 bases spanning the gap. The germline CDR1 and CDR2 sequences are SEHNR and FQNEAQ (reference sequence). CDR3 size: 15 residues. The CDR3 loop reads CASSPPGRENTEAFF. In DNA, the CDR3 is TGTGCCAGCAGCCCCCCGGGTCGAGAGAACACTGAAGCTTTCTTT.

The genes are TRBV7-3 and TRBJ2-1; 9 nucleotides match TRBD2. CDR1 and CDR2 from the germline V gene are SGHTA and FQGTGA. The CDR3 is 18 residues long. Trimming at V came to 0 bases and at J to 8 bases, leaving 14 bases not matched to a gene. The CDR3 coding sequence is TGTGCCAGCAGCTTAACCCTCGGAGAGGCGGGGGGGCTGGATGAGCAGTTCTTC. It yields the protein CASSLTLGEAGGLDEQFF.